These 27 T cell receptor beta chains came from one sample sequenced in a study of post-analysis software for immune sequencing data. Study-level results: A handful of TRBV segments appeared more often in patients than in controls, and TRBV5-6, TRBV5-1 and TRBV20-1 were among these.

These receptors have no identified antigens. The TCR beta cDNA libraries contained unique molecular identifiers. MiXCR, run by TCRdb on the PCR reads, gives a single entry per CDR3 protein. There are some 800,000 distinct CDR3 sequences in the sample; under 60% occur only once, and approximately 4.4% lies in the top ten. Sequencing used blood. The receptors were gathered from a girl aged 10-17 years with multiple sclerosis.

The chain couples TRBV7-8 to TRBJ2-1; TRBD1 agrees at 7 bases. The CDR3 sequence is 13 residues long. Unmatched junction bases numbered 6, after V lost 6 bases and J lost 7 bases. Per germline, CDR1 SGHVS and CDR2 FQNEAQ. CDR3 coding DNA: TGTGCCAGCAGAAAGAGGGGGCGAAATGAGCAGTTCTTC. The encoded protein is CASRKRGRNEQFF.

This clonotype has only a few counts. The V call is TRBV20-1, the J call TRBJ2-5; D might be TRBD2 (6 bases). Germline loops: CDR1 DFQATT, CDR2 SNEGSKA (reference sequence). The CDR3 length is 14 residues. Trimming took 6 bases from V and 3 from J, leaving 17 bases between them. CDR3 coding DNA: TGCAGTGCCCAGCCATTAGCGGCAGAAGAGACCCAGTACTTC. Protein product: CSAQPLAAEETQYF.

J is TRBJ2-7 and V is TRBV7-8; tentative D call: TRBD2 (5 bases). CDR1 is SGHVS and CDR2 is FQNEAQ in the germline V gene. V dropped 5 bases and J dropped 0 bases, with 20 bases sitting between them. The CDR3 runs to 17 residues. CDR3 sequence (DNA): TGTGCCAGCAGCGTCGGACTCGACTCCTGGGGCTCCTACGAGCAGTACTTC. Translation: CASSVGLDSWGSYEQYF.

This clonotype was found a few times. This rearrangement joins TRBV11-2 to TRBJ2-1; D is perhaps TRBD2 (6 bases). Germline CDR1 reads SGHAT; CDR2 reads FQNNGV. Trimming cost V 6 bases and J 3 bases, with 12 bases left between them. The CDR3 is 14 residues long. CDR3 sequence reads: CASRTWEDYNEQFF. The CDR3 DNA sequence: TGTGCCAGCAGAACGTGGGAGGACTACAATGAGCAGTTCTTC.

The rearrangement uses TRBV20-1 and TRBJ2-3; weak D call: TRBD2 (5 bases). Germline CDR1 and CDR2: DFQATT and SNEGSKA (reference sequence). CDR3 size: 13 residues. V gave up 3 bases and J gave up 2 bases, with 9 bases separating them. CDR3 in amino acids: CSASDGITDTQYF. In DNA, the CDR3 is TGCAGTGCTAGTGACGGGATCACAGATACGCAGTATTTT.

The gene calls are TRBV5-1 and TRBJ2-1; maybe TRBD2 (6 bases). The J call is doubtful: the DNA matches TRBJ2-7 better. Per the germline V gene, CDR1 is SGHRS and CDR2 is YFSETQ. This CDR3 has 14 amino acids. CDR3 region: CASSRDSRYNEQYF. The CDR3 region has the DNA TGCGCCAGTTCCCGGGACTCGCGCTACAATGAGCAGTACTTC.

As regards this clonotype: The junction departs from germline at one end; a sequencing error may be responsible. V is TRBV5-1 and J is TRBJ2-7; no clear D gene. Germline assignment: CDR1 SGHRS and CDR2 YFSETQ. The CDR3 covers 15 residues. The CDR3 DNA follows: TGCGCCGGCAGCTTGGACGTCGACGCATCCTACGAGCAGTACTTC. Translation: CAGSLDVDASYEQYF.

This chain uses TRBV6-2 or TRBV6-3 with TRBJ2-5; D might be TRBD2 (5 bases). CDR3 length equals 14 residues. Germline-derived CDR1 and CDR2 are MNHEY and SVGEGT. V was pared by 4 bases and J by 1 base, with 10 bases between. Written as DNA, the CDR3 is TGTGCCAGCAGTTCCGGGGTGCCCCAAGAGACCCAGTACTTC. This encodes CASSSGVPQETQYF.

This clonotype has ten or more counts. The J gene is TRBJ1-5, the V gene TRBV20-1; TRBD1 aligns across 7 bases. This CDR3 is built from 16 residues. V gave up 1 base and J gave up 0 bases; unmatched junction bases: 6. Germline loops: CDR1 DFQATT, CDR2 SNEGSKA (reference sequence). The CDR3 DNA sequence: TGCAGTGCTAGAGTTCTGGGACAGCTTAGCAATCAGCCCCAGCATTTT. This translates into CSARVLGQLSNQPQHF.

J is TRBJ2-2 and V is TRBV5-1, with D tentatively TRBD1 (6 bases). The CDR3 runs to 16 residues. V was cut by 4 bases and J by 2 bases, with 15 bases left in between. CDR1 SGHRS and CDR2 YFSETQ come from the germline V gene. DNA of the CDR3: TGCGCCAGCAGCGGGGGCAGGACAGCTAACACCGGGGAGCTGTTTTTT. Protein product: CASSGGRTANTGELFF.

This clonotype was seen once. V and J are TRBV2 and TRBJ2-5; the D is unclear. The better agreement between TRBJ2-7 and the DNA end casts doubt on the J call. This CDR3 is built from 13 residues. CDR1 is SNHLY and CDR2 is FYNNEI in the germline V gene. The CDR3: CASSEGVDDEQYF. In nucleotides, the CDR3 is TGTGCCAGCAGTGAAGGGGTCGACGACGAGCAGTACTTC.

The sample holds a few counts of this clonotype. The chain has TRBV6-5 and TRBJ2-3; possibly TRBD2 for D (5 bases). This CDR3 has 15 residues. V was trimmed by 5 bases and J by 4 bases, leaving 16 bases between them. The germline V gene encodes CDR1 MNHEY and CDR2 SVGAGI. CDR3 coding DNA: TGTGCCAGCAGTCCAAGGGCCCCCGGGGCAGATACGCAGTATTTT. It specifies CASSPRAPGADTQYF.

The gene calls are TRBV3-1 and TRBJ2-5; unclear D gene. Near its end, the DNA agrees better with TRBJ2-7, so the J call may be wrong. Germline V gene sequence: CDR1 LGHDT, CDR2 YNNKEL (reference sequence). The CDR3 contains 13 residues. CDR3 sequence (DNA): TGTGCCAGCAGCCAAGGACCGGGTCTCGAGCAGTACTTC. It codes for CASSQGPGLEQYF.

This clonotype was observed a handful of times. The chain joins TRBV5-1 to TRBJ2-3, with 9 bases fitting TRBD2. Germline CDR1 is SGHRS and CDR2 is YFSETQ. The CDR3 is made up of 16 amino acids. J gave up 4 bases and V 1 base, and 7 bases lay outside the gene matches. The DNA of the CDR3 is TGCGCCAGCAGCTTGTCCCTAGCGGGATGGGCAGATACGCAGTATTTT. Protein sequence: CASSLSLAGWADTQYF.

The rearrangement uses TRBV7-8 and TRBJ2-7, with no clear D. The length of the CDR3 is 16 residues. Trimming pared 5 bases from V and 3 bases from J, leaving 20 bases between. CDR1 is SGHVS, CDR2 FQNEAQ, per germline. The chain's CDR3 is CASSTRGRRVGYEQYF. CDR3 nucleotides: TGTGCCAGCAGCACCAGAGGAAGGAGAGTAGGCTACGAGCAGTACTTC.

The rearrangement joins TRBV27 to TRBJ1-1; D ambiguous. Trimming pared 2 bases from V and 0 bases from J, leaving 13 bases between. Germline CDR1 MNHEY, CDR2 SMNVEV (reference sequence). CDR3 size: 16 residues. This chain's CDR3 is CASSLIGEGMNTEAFF. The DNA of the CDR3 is TGTGCCAGCAGTTTAATTGGGGAAGGGATGAACACTGAAGCTTTCTTT.

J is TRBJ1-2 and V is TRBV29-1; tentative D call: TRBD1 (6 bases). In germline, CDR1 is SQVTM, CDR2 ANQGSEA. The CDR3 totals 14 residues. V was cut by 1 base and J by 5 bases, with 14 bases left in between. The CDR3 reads CSVEGATGIYGYTF. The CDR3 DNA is TGCAGCGTTGAAGGCGCCACAGGGATTTATGGCTACACCTTC.

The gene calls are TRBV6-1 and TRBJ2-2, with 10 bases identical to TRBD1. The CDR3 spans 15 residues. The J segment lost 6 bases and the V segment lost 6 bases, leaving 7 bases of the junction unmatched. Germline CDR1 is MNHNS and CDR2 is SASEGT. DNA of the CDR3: TGTGCCAGCAGAAGACAGGGGGCAAGCGCCGGGGAGCTGTTTTTT. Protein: CASRRQGASAGELFF.

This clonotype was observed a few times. The CDR3: CSASSARENQPQHF. In DNA form, the CDR3 reads TGCAGTGCTAGTTCTGCCAGAGAGAATCAGCCCCAGCATTTT. The V gene is TRBV20-1, the J gene TRBJ1-5; D gene uncertain. Trimming pared 3 bases from V and 4 bases from J, leaving 13 bases between. CDR1 and CDR2 (germline): DFQATT, SNEGSKA (reference sequence). The CDR3 spans 14 residues.

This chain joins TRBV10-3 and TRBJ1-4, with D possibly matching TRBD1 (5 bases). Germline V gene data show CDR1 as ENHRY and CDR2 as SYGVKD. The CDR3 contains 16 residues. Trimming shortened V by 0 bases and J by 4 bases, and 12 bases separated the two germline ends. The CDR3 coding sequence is TGTGCCATCAGTGAGTCCCAGGGACCGCTTAATGAAAAACTGTTTTTT. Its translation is CAISESQGPLNEKLFF.

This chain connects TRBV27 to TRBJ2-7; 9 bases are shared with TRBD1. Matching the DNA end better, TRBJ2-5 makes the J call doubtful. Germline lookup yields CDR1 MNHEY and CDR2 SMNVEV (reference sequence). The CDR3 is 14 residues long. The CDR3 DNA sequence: TGTGCCAGCCAGCGGGACAGGGCGTCCGAGACCCAGTACTTC. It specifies CASQRDRASETQYF.

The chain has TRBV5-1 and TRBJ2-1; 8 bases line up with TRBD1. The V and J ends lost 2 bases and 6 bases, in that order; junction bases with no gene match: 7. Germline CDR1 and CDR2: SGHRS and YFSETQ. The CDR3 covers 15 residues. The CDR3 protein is CASSLGQGGFNEQFF. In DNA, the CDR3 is TGCGCCAGCAGCTTAGGACAGGGTGGGTTCAATGAGCAGTTCTTC. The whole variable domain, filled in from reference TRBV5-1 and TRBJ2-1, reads KAGVTQTPRYLIKTRGQQVTLSCSPISGHRSVSWYQQTPGQGLQFLFEYFSETQRNKGNFPGRFSGRQFSNSRSEMNVSTLELGDSALYLCASSLGQGGFNEQFFGPGTRLTVL.

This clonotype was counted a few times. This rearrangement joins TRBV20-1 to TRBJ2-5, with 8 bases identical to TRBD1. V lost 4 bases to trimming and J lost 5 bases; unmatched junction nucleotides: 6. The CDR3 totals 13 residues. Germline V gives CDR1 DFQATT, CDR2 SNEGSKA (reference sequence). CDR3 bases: TGCAGTGCTACTGGACAGGGCGGGGAGACCCAGTACTTC. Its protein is CSATGQGGETQYF.

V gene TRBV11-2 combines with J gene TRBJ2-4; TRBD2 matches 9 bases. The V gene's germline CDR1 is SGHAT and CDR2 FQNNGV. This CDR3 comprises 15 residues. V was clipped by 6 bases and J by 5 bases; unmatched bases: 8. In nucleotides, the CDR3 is TGTGCCAGCAGTGGCGGGACTAGCCCCGAAAACATTCAGTACTTC. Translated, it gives CASSGGTSPENIQYF.

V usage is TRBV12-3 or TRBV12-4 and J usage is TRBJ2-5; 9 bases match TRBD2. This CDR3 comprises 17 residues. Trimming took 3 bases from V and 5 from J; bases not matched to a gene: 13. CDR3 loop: CASSFFGVSREGETQYF. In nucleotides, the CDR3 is TGTGCCAGCAGTTTTTTCGGGGTGTCGCGGGAGGGTGAGACCCAGTACTTC.

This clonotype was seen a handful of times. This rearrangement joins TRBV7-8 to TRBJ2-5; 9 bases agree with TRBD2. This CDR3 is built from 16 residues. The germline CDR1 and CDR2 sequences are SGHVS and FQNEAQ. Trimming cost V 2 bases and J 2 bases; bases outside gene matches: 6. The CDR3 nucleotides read TGTGCCAGCAGCTTATCGGAGACTAGCGGACAAGAGACCCAGTACTTC. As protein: CASSLSETSGQETQYF. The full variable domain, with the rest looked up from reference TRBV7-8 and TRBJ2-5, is GAGVSQSPRYKVAKRGQDVALRCDPISGHVSLFWYQQALGQGPEFLTYFQNEAQLDKSGLPSDRFFAERPEGSVSTLKIQRTQQEDSAVYLCASSLSETSGQETQYFGPGTRLLVL.

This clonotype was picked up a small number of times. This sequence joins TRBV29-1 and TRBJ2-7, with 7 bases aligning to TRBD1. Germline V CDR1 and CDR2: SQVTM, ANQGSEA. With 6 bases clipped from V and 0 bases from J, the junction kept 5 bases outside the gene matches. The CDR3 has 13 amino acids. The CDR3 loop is CSVGTVSSYEQYF. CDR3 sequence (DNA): TGCAGCGTCGGGACAGTTAGCTCCTACGAGCAGTACTTC.